This TCR beta chain was found in a study of Graves' ophthalmopathy and Graves' hyperthyroidism listed by TCRdb under 2018. A note on the overall study: Peripheral blood samples were taken at the time of initial diagnosis, before any treatment was given. For independent validation, a separate cohort was made up of approximately 19 hyperthyroidism patients plus 17 patients who later progressed from hyperthyroidism to ophthalmopathy. A discovery set of 100 patients (43 ophthalmopathy, 55 to 65 stable hyperthyroidism) was enrolled to explore V-J signatures distinguishing ophthalmopathy from hyperthyroidism. The 100 or so discovery patients were divided at random into training and test sets in a 7:3 ratio. The study used signatures of the TCR beta repertoire to tell Graves' ophthalmopathy apart from Graves' hyperthyroidism and to predict which patients would progress to ophthalmopathy. In over 5 hyperthyroidism patients, the T-cell repertoire of thyroid tissue was compared with the T-cell repertoire of blood. In total, under 150 blood samples were TCR-sequenced: 40 to 45 ophthalmopathy, some 75 hyperthyroidism and approximately 17 hyperthyroidism-to-ophthalmopathy patients. Following sampling, methimazole starting at 30 mg daily was administered to hyperthyroidism patients, and high-dose intravenous methylprednisolone was administered to ophthalmopathy patients. Overall study results and their limits: In validation, the model predicted ophthalmopathy progression with about 70% sensitivity and approximately 75% specificity; some 13 predicted patients were CT-confirmed with GO in a median of about 7.1 months. Ophthalmopathy was separated from stable hyperthyroidism by the 13-signature model with just under 90% sensitivity and approximately 84% specificity in cross-validation and with 80%/75% in the test set. Most of the expanded thyroid clonotypes with a frequency above 0.001 were also detected in blood, and it was suggested that the thyroid immune response may be reflected by blood repertoires. Sample size was not predetermined statistically, and investigators were not blinded to group allocation.

Hyperthyroidism was considered stable if no progression to ophthalmopathy occurred within 18 months of follow-up. Hyperthyroidism patients were newly diagnosed, were aged 18 to 65 years, and had a disease duration under 2 months. Patients with other autoimmune diseases, uncontrolled infections, pregnancy or lactation were excluded from the study. Clinical symptoms, serum thyroxine, TRAb, thyroid ultrasound and orbital computed tomography formed the basis of the diagnosis. PBMCs were isolated from about 9.2 ml of fresh peripheral blood by Ficoll-Paque density gradient centrifugation. Total RNA was extracted with Trizol reagent and quality-checked on an Agilent 2100 Bioanalyzer. This clonotype was seen ten or more times. Its cognate antigen has yet to be identified. No quality values exist for individual bases; no much larger clone is one base distant. Including cysteine and phenylalanine, the CDR3 has 12 amino acids. Only the CDR3 portion is preserved as DNA: 36 bases, with reading frame beginning at the first base. V gives up 3 bases and J gives up 6 bases, and the segment between their germline ends measures 8 bases. CDR1 and CDR2, looked up from the germline V gene (reference sequence), are WNHNN and SYGVQD.

For repertoire sequencing, TCR beta CDR3 regions were amplified from RNA transcripts. The first round was an RT-PCR using HTBI primers with the Qiagen OneStep RT-PCR kit, and this first round was followed by a second-round multiplex PCR, then size selection and purification. Libraries were sequenced paired-end with 100 bp reads on an Illumina HiSeq2000. Per the authors' processing: SOAPnuke was used for read processing, and reads with adapters, uncalled bases, a mean Phred below 15, or no exact constant-primer or identifier match were discarded. COPE v1.2.5 was used to merge high-quality paired reads. Each unique nucleotide sequence was defined as a clonotype, and clonotypes were aligned to IMGT TRB V, D and J references with MiTCR v1.1. Analysis was restricted to V-J combinations with a frequency above 0.0001, which covered roughly 99% of repertoires. For each V-J combination, a TCR clonal expansion and chaos score was defined as F50 clonal expansion divided by the chaos observed in the TCRdist matrix. Welch's t-statistics and random forest were used to reduce features to about 14 V-J combinations, which were fed into a naive Bayes classifier. The similarity between thyroid and blood repertoires was quantified using the Morisita-Horn index. TCRdb passed the public sequencing reads through fastp at Q25 and MiXCR, retaining productive beta sequences. CDR3 protein sequences are deduplicated, and each keeps its most common genes and DNA. The V and J calls and clone size are TCRdb's, not the authors'. Within this sample are about 620,000 distinct CDR3 sequences, with 22% of them counted one time only. Of the sample, approximately 6.9% is held by the ten largest clones.

The rearranged segments are TRBV10-1 and TRBJ1-1, with TRBD1 as a weak D call on 5 bases. Material: peripheral blood. The clonotype comes from a woman in her late teens or twenties with stable Graves' hyperthyroidism. Some clones in this sample may be carry-over from other donors' samples. Donor details come from another sample of the same person, matched by shared clones. CDR3 protein: CASSDPGAEAFF. The sequenced DNA: TGCGCCAGCAGTGATCCGGGGGCTGAAGCTTTCTTT.